A selection of T cell receptor beta chains follows, all from one sample in a study of response to subunit inactivated influenza vaccine. One entry per CDR3 protein results from TCRdb running MiXCR on the RT-PCR reads. Of 500,000 to 750,000 distinct CDR3 sequences in the sample, about 14% were seen once. Sequencing used PBMCs from blood, obtained roughly 13 days after vaccination. The receptors originated from a man aged 50 or older who received an inactivated influenza vaccine. CDR3s include the opening cysteine and the closing phenylalanine or tryptophan. Each record gives: clone size, V gene, J gene, D gene, CDR3 protein, CDR3 DNA. A D gene is named only where the DNA matches it firmly. Only some rows state a clone size, as once, few, many or a class for expanded clones.

few	TRBV5-6	TRBJ2-7	TRBD2	CASSFAFTGLVSGSSYEQYF	TGTGCCAGCAGCTTCGCTTTCACGGGACTAGTTTCGGGCAGCTCCTACGAGCAGTACTTC
few	TRBV11-2	TRBJ2-5	.	CASSARPRDPQETQYF	TGTGCCAGCAGCGCCAGACCTCGAGACCCCCAAGAGACCCAGTACTTC
few	TRBV28	TRBJ2-1	.	CASSFLGLGQTYNEQFF	TGTGCCAGCAGTTTCTTAGGGCTTGGCCAGACGTACAATGAGCAGTTCTTC
.	TRBV12-3/TRBV12-4	TRBJ1-5	TRBD1	CASSLLVQGAGQPQHF	TGTGCCAGCAGCCTACTTGTCCAGGGGGCAGGGCAGCCCCAGCATTTT
.	TRBV28	TRBJ2-1	TRBD2	CASRISGRNNEQFF	TGTGCCAGCAGAATTAGCGGGAGGAACAATGAGCAGTTCTTC
few	TRBV2	TRBJ2-7	.	CASSVGRANNEQYF	TGTGCCAGCAGTGTTGGACGGGCTAATAACGAGCAGTACTTC
.	TRBV28	TRBJ2-2	.	CAIMRGTGELFF	TGTGCCATTATGAGGGGGACCGGGGAGCTGTTTTTT
many	TRBV28	TRBJ1-1	TRBD1	CASSPGTGGTEAFF	TGTGCCAGCAGTCCAGGGACAGGGGGCACTGAAGCTTTCTTT
.	TRBV29-1	TRBJ2-3	TRBD2	CSVAGTSGGTGTQYF	TGCAGCGTTGCCGGGACTAGCGGAGGGACGGGTACGCAGTATTTT
many	TRBV5-5	TRBJ2-7	.	CASSFGLTYEQYF	TGTGCCAGCAGCTTCGGTCTTACCTACGAGCAGTACTTC
.	TRBV28	TRBJ2-5	TRBD2	CASRTSGGRETQYF	TGTGCCAGCAGGACTAGCGGGGGCAGAGAGACCCAGTACTTC
.	TRBV6-5	TRBJ1-6	.	CASSYSRADNSPLHF	TGTGCCAGCAGTTACTCGAGGGCAGACAATTCACCCCTCCACTTT
.	TRBV11-2	TRBJ2-1	.	CASSLGVFYNEQFF	TGTGCCAGCAGCTTAGGGGTTTTCTACAATGAGCAGTTCTTC
many	TRBV5-1	TRBJ1-4	.	CASSLRGTNEKLFF	TGCGCCAGCAGCCTCAGGGGAACTAATGAAAAACTGTTTTTT
.	TRBV20-1	TRBJ1-1	.	CSAPAPARTEAFF	TGCAGTGCCCCGGCCCCCGCCCGCACTGAAGCTTTCTTT
few	TRBV12-3/TRBV12-4	TRBJ1-1	.	CASSPDGMGTEAFF	TGTGCCAGCAGTCCTGACGGGATGGGGACTGAAGCTTTCTTT
few	TRBV7-2	TRBJ1-5	TRBD1	CASSSTTGGAQPQHF	TGTGCCAGCAGCTCGACGACAGGGGGGGCGCAGCCCCAGCATTTT
few	TRBV4-3	TRBJ2-7	TRBD2	CASSQAWVGLPYEQYF	TGCGCCAGCAGCCAAGCCTGGGTGGGACTACCCTACGAGCAGTACTTC
few	TRBV3-1	TRBJ1-1	TRBD1	CASSQTGGYKNTEAFF	TGTGCCAGCAGCCAGACAGGGGGTTATAAGAACACTGAAGCTTTCTTT
.	TRBV3-1	TRBJ2-1	TRBD2	CASSQRVAGARRDEQFF	TGTGCCAGCAGCCAAAGAGTAGCGGGGGCCCGTCGAGATGAGCAGTTCTTC
.	TRBV24-1	TRBJ2-1	.	CATSDFGGNNEQFF	TGTGCCACCAGTGATTTCGGCGGGAACAATGAGCAGTTCTTC
few	TRBV20-1	TRBJ2-5	.	CSASFGGQETQYF	TGCAGTGCTAGTTTCGGGGGACAAGAGACCCAGTACTTC
few	TRBV20-1	TRBJ2-5	.	CSAWGGHQETQYF	TGCAGTGCCTGGGGGGGCCACCAAGAGACCCAGTACTTC
.	TRBV20-1	TRBJ2-3	.	CSAWTDATDTQYF	TGCAGTGCCTGGACAGATGCCACAGATACGCAGTATTTT
.	TRBV3-1	TRBJ1-6	.	CASSQRGGNSPLHF	TGTGCCAGCAGCCAAAGGGGAGGTAATTCACCCCTCCACTTT
.	TRBV7-2	TRBJ2-3	.	CASSPTSHSQYF	TGTGCCAGCAGCCCTACCTCCCATTCGCAGTATTTT
few	TRBV12-3/TRBV12-4	TRBJ2-7	.	CASSYRMQTVEQYF	TGTGCCAGCAGCTATAGAATGCAGACGGTAGAGCAGTACTTC
.	TRBV28	TRBJ2-3	TRBD2	CASSGDPRGLAGGFLDTQYF	TGTGCCAGCAGTGGCGATCCCCGGGGCCTAGCGGGAGGATTTTTGGATACGCAGTATTTT